The 12 T cell receptor beta chains presented below share a single source sample, sequenced in a study of shared clonotypes between healthy human individuals. CD45RO-negative cells were positively selected for CCR7, leaving out terminally differentiated effector memory CD45RA+ cells. The data were produced by immunoSEQ multiplex PCR, yet TCRdb's version contains in-frame clones alone and is incomplete. Altogether about 600,000 clones are present, about 95% being singletons, with the ten largest covering about 0.11%. The sample comprised naive CD8+ T cells sorted from blood. Receptor source: a woman aged 25 to 39 in good health.

The chain employs TRBV4-1 and TRBJ2-7, with D uncertain. Trimming stripped 1 base from V and 0 bases from J, with 10 bases between. This CDR3 contains 15 residues. Per germline, CDR1 MGHRA and CDR2 YSYEKL. The CDR3 bases are TGCGCCAGCAGCCAAGGCCCAGATAGCTCCTACGAGCAGTACTTC. It specifies CASSQGPDSSYEQYF.

Turning to this clone: Other DNA sequences in this specimen translate into the identical CDR3. The gene calls are TRBV9 and TRBJ2-7, with D tentatively TRBD1 or TRBD2 (5 bases each). CDR3 size: 13 residues. The V gene's germline CDR1 is SGDLS and CDR2 YYNGEE. Trimming left V 0 bases short and J 4 bases short, with 8 bases between. The CDR3 DNA follows: TGTGCCAGCAGCGTAGCTTGGGGGTACGAGCAGTACTTC. Amino acid sequence: CASSVAWGYEQYF.

V gene TRBV6-5 combines with J gene TRBJ1-3; the D is unclear. Per the germline V gene, CDR1 is MNHEY and CDR2 is SVGAGI. The CDR3 runs 15 residues. V lost 4 bases and J lost 2, with 12 bases in between. Here the CDR3 reads CASSSIRNTGNTIYF. The CDR3 DNA reads TGTGCCAGCAGTTCGATACGAAATACTGGAAACACCATATATTTT.

This chain links TRBV27 with TRBJ1-4; D perhaps matches TRBD1 (5 bases). Trimming shortened V by 6 bases and J by 2 bases, and 19 bases separated the two germline ends. The CDR3 runs 17 residues. Germline V gives CDR1 MNHEY, CDR2 SMNVEV (reference sequence). CDR3 sequence (DNA): TGTGCCAGCAGCCGCGCCTGGGGCAGGGCTACTAATGAAAAACTGTTTTTT. Translating gives CASSRAWGRATNEKLFF.

CDR3 bases: TGTGCCACCAGCTACAGGGACTCCTACGAGCAGTACTTC. Encoded protein: CATSYRDSYEQYF. The V and J genes are TRBV15 and TRBJ2-7; D is perhaps TRBD1 (6 bases). In germline, CDR1 is LNHNV, CDR2 YYDKDF (reference sequence). The CDR3 is 13 amino acids. Trimming took 5 bases from V and 0 from J, leaving 8 bases between them. The complete variable domain, with remaining parts taken from reference TRBV15 and TRBJ2-7, reads DAMVIQNPRYQVTQFGKPVTLSCSQTLNHNVMYWYQQKSSQAPKLLFHYYDKDFNNEADTPDNFQSRRPNTSFCFLDIRSPGLGDTAMYLCATSYRDSYEQYFGPGTRLTVT.

The chain carries TRBV6-5 and TRBJ2-5; TRBD2 matches at 7 bases. The length of the CDR3 is 15 residues. Germline CDR1 and CDR2: MNHEY and SVGAGI. Trimming at V came to 6 bases and at J to 5 bases, leaving 12 bases not matched to a gene. The CDR3: CASRPLGGVRETQYF. CDR3 in DNA: TGTGCCAGCAGGCCGTTGGGGGGGGTGAGGGAGACCCAGTACTTC.

V is TRBV28 and J is TRBJ2-7, with D tentatively TRBD1 (5 bases). The CDR3 has 13 amino acids. The V gene lost 2 bases and the J gene lost 11 bases, with 16 bases spanning the gap. The germline V gene encodes CDR1 MDHEN and CDR2 SYDVKM. The CDR3 reads CASSLMDLAGKYF. The CDR3, as DNA: TGTGCCAGCAGTTTAATGGACCTCGCAGGGAAGTACTTC.

The rearrangement uses TRBV5-4 and TRBJ1-3; D unclear. The CDR3 length is 15 residues. The V gene lost 2 bases and the J gene lost 0 bases, with 9 bases spanning the gap. CDR1 is SGHNT and CDR2 is YYREEE in the germline V gene (reference sequence). The CDR3 DNA reads as TGTGCCAGCAGCTTACCCGGGAGCTCTGGAAACACCATATATTTT. Amino acids: CASSLPGSSGNTIYF.

This rearrangement joins TRBV9 to TRBJ2-7; D possibly matches TRBD1 or TRBD2 (6 bases each). Trimming removed 3 bases at V and 5 bases at J, with 18 bases between. The germline V gene has CDR1 SGDLS and CDR2 YYNGEE. The CDR3 is 15 residues long. CDR3 sequence (DNA): TGTGCCAGCAGCGCTAGGGGGACGGAGGGTCACGAGCAGTACTTC. This sequence encodes CASSARGTEGHEQYF.

The J gene is TRBJ1-5, the V gene TRBV19; 7 nucleotides align to TRBD1. J was trimmed by 4 bases and V by 5 bases; bases with no gene match: 8. The germline CDR1 and CDR2 sequences are LNHDA and SQIVND (reference sequence). This CDR3 is built from 15 residues. This CDR3 reads CASSPYDRANQPQHF. The DNA of the CDR3 is TGTGCCAGTAGTCCCTACGACAGGGCAAATCAGCCCCAGCATTTT.

This chain uses TRBV7-9 with TRBJ2-3, with TRBD2 matching 7 bases. After removal of 5 bases from V and 3 bases from J, the junction contained 11 bases not matched to a gene. Looked up from germline, CDR1 is SEHNR and CDR2 is FQNEAQ (reference sequence). The CDR3 has 16 amino acids. The chain's CDR3 is CASSPRFGGRTDTQYF. The CDR3 bases are TGTGCCAGCAGCCCCCGCTTTGGCGGGAGAACAGATACGCAGTATTTT.

The gene calls are TRBV5-1 and TRBJ1-2, with 8 bases identical to TRBD1. Trimming removed 2 bases from V and 4 bases from J; junction bases left unmatched: 7. The germline gives CDR1 SGHRS, CDR2 YFSETQ. The CDR3 totals 15 residues. The CDR3 spells CASSLSTGEGYGYTF. The CDR3 nucleotides are TGCGCCAGCAGCTTATCGACAGGGGAGGGCTATGGCTACACCTTC.